The 17 T cell receptor beta chains given below trace back to one sample, sequenced in a study of identical twins. Via MiXCR, TCRdb re-called the 5' RACE reads, giving one row per CDR3 protein. Of hundreds of thousands of distinct CDR3 sequences in the sample, around 20% were seen once. These data were also filed under a second study, of T cells expressing NK-cell markers.

The sample was PBMCs. Every receptor here comes from a woman younger than 30 in good health.

This clonotype was observed a few times. The chain is built from TRBV11-3 and TRBJ2-1, with a possible D match to TRBD2 (6 bases). Trimming took off 6 bases at V and 10 bases at J, with 13 bases between the two ends. CDR1 and CDR2 (germline): SGHNT, YENEEA. CDR3 length equals 12 residues. The CDR3 DNA reads TGTGCCAGCAGTAGATCGGGGGTCGAGCAGTTCTTC. Its translation is CASSRSGVEQFF.

The chain links TRBV10-3 to TRBJ2-1; 9 bases are shared with TRBD2. This CDR3 has 16 amino acids. V was clipped by 4 bases and J by 5 bases; unmatched bases: 9. Germline V gene data show CDR1 as ENHRY and CDR2 as SYGVKD. CDR3 DNA: TGTGCCATCAGTGCCCACAGTGCGGGGGGGAACAATGAGCAGTTCTTC. It encodes CAISAHSAGGNNEQFF.

This clonotype was detected a few times. The chain is built from TRBV20-1 and TRBJ2-5; the match to TRBD2 covers 10 bases. Per the germline V gene, CDR1 is DFQATT and CDR2 is SNEGSKA (reference sequence). This CDR3 has 14 amino acids. The J segment lost 4 bases and the V segment lost 5 bases, leaving 7 bases of the junction unmatched. The CDR3 is CSARTVAGGETQYF. The CDR3 DNA reads as TGCAGTGCTCGAACGGTAGCGGGGGGAGAGACCCAGTACTTC.

This clonotype has more than one count but fewer than ten. The V and J genes are TRBV9 and TRBJ2-1; possibly TRBD1 or TRBD2 for D (6 bases each). CDR3 size: 14 residues. Germline values: CDR1 SGDLS, CDR2 YYNGEE. V lost 8 bases and J 2 bases, leaving 14 bases between the germline ends. CDR3 sequence reads: CASNVGGTYNEQFF. The CDR3 nucleotides are TGTGCCAGTAACGTAGGGGGGACCTACAATGAGCAGTTCTTC.

This clonotype was counted only a few times. This rearrangement joins TRBV18 to TRBJ2-3, with D maybe TRBD2 (5 bases). Trimming shortened V by 4 bases and J by 4 bases, and 15 bases separated the two germline ends. CDR3 length: 15 residues. Germline CDR1 KGHSH, CDR2 LQKENI. CDR3 coding DNA: TGTGCCAGCTCACAGGGCTCGTCGCGGGCAGATACGCAGTATTTT. Encoded protein: CASSQGSSRADTQYF.

The sample holds a few counts of this clonotype. The rearrangement uses TRBV7-2 and TRBJ2-1; no clear D gene. The CDR3 is 12 residues long. Germline V gene lookup returns CDR1 SGHTA and CDR2 FQGNSA. V was cut by 6 bases and J by 9 bases, with 12 bases left in between. CDR3 bases: TGTGCCAGCAGATATCTAGTGGCTGAGCAGTTCTTC. Translating it yields CASRYLVAEQFF.

V and J are TRBV15 and TRBJ2-1; 10 nucleotides match TRBD2. The germline CDR1 and CDR2 sequences are LNHNV and YYDKDF (reference sequence). The CDR3 consists of 14 residues. J was trimmed by 12 bases and V by 5 bases; bases with no gene match: 10. This CDR3 reads CATSRQREGQPQFF. The CDR3 bases are TGTGCCACCAGCCGGCAGCGGGAGGGTCAGCCGCAGTTCTTC.

The J gene is TRBJ2-7, the V gene TRBV6-1; the D gene is possibly TRBD2 (6 bases). The CDR3 consists of 14 residues. V lost 6 bases and J 0 bases, leaving 12 bases between the germline ends. Germline values: CDR1 MNHNS, CDR2 SASEGT. The CDR3 bases are TGTGCCAGCAGCCGGGACTTAATCTCCTACGAGCAGTACTTC. It specifies CASSRDLISYEQYF.

This clonotype turned up a few times. The gene calls are TRBV6-5 and TRBJ2-1; 9 bases fit TRBD2. The CDR3 sequence is 15 residues long. Germline lookup yields CDR1 MNHEY and CDR2 SVGAGI. With 1 base clipped from V and 8 bases from J, the junction kept 6 bases outside the gene matches. CDR3 nucleotide sequence: TGTGCCAGCAGTTACTTGCGGGAGGGCTCGGATGAGCAGTTCTTC. Encoded protein: CASSYLREGSDEQFF.

This clonotype occurred a few times. The rearrangement links TRBV4-3 to TRBJ2-5, with D hard to call. The CDR3 spans 13 residues. The germline V gene has CDR1 LGHNA and CDR2 YSLEER. V gave up 1 base and J gave up 5 bases, with 8 bases separating them. This CDR3 is CASSQVYRETQYF. The CDR3 DNA reads as TGCGCCAGCAGCCAAGTCTATCGGGAGACCCAGTACTTC.

The V gene is TRBV10-2, the J gene TRBJ1-1; no clear D gene. The ends were cut back, 2 bases at V and 0 bases at J, with 10 bases in the middle. Germline V gives CDR1 WSHSY, CDR2 SAAADI. This CDR3 contains 15 residues. This CDR3 is CASSEPRAVNTEAFF. The CDR3 bases are TGCGCCAGCAGTGAGCCCCGGGCAGTGAACACTGAAGCTTTCTTT.

This clonotype appeared a few times. The chain joins TRBV20-1 to TRBJ2-7, with no clear D. Trimming cost V 5 bases and J 3 bases, with 8 bases left between them. Germline CDR1 reads DFQATT; CDR2 reads SNEGSKA (reference sequence). This CDR3 has 11 residues. As DNA, the CDR3 is TGCAGTGCTCACGACGTCTACGAGCAGTACTTC. It encodes CSAHDVYEQYF.

The sample holds many counts of this clonotype. This chain links TRBV4-3 with TRBJ2-7; the match to TRBD2 covers 10 bases. The CDR3 runs 16 residues. V was clipped by 4 bases and J by 0 bases; unmatched bases: 6. Germline CDR1 is LGHNA and CDR2 is YSLEER. The CDR3 DNA is TGCGCCAGCAGCCCAACCGGGACTAGCGCCTCCTACGAGCAGTACTTC. Translation: CASSPTGTSASYEQYF.

This clonotype was counted a few times. The chain joins TRBV29-1 to TRBJ2-2; D unresolved. This CDR3 contains 12 residues. In germline, CDR1 is SQVTM, CDR2 ANQGSEA. Trimming stripped 4 bases from V and 9 bases from J, with 12 bases between. CDR3 coding DNA: TGCAGCGTTGGGCTGCTAGGCCGGGAGCTGTTTTTT. It translates to CSVGLLGRELFF.

V usage is TRBV10-3 and J usage is TRBJ2-1; TRBD1 matches at 9 bases. The trim removed 10 bases at V and 5 bases at J, leaving 12 bases unmatched. This CDR3 comprises 15 residues. Germline V gene lookup returns CDR1 ENHRY and CDR2 SYGVKD. CDR3 sequence (DNA): TGTGCCACCGCAGGGACAGGGACCGGTAACAATGAGCAGTTCTTC. Translation: CATAGTGTGNNEQFF.

This clonotype was picked up a small number of times. This sequence joins TRBV20-1 and TRBJ1-1; tentatively, D is TRBD1 (5 bases). Germline V gives CDR1 DFQATT, CDR2 SNEGSKA (reference sequence). The V and J ends lost 4 bases and 5 bases respectively, with 20 bases between them. The CDR3 spans 15 residues. The CDR3 loop reads CSATAESPGRTEAFF. CDR3 coding DNA: TGCAGTGCTACTGCCGAAAGTCCGGGACGAACTGAAGCTTTCTTT.

The chain uses TRBV9 and TRBJ1-2, with D possibly TRBD1 on 5 matching bases. The CDR3 loop spans 14 amino acids. Per germline, CDR1 SGDLS and CDR2 YYNGEE. V was trimmed by 6 bases and J by 5 bases, leaving 17 bases between them. DNA for the CDR3: TGTGCCAGCACGCCGGCAGGGCTAGAGTATGGCTACACCTTC. It encodes CASTPAGLEYGYTF.